These T cell receptor beta chains were read from a single sample in a study of blood T cell repertoires in COVID-19. Method: immunoSEQ multiplex PCR; TCRdb's copy keeps in-frame clones and lacks some. The table lists about 37,000 clones, 80% to 90% of them singletons. The sample comprised peripheral blood. Source of these receptors: a human donor in a cohort sampled during active COVID-19. The CDR3 runs from the conserved cysteine through the conserved F or W. The order of the fields is CDR3 DNA, CDR3 protein, J gene, clone size, D gene, V gene. A D gene is named only where the DNA matches it firmly. Clone size is not always given. Where it is, it says once, few, many or a class for expanded clones.

DNA: TGTGCCAGCAGCTCCCCCGAGGCGCGAGGCGAGCAGTACTTC
CDR3: CASSSPEARGEQYF
J: TRBJ2-7
size: NA
D: NA
V: TRBV7-9

DNA: TGCGCCAGCAGCTACACGGGACAGGGGGGCAACGAGCAGTACTTC
CDR3: CASSYTGQGGNEQYF
J: TRBJ2-7
size: NA
D: TRBD1
V: TRBV5-1

DNA: TGTGCCAGCAGTCCCAGACCGGGAGCTTATAATTCACCCCTCCACTTT
CDR3: CASSPRPGAYNSPLHF
J: TRBJ1-6
size: NA
D: NA
V: TRBV5-8

DNA: TGTGCCAGCAGTTTCCGCCGGGCGGGGGGAAACACCATATATTTT
CDR3: CASSFRRAGGNTIYF
J: TRBJ1-3
size: once
D: NA
V: TRBV28

DNA: TGTGCCAGCAGCTTACAGGGGGGGGCCTACGAGCAGTACTTC
CDR3: CASSLQGGAYEQYF
J: TRBJ2-7
size: NA
D: NA
V: TRBV3-1/TRBV3-2

DNA: TGCGCCAGCAGCCAAGATTTGAGCGGGGTGTCATACAATGAGCAGTTCTTC
CDR3: CASSQDLSGVSYNEQFF
J: TRBJ2-1
size: NA
D: TRBD2
V: TRBV4-3

DNA: TGCAGCGTTGATCAGCCTAGCGGGAGTGTCTACAATGAGCAGTTCTTC
CDR3: CSVDQPSGSVYNEQFF
J: TRBJ2-1
size: NA
D: TRBD2
V: TRBV29-1

DNA: TGTGCCAGCAGCCCCGGGGGGGTGGCGTATACGCAGTATTTT
CDR3: CASSPGGVAYTQYF
J: TRBJ2-3
size: once
D: TRBD2
V: TRBV13

DNA: TGTGCCAGCTCACCAACGGGACAGGGGGCCTATGGCTACACCTTC
CDR3: CASSPTGQGAYGYTF
J: TRBJ1-2
size: NA
D: TRBD1
V: TRBV18

DNA: TGTGCCAGCAGCTTAGGGCCGGGAACCTACGAGCAGTACTTC
CDR3: CASSLGPGTYEQYF
J: TRBJ2-7
size: NA
D: NA
V: TRBV7-3

DNA: TGTGCCAGCAGTTTATCCGGAGGCCGTGAAGCTTTCTTT
CDR3: CASSLSGGREAFF
J: TRBJ1-1
size: NA
D: NA
V: TRBV27

DNA: TGTGCCAGCAGCTTTAGCAGGGGTGGAGAGACCCAGTACTTC
CDR3: CASSFSRGGETQYF
J: TRBJ2-5
size: NA
D: NA
V: TRBV3-1/TRBV3-2

DNA: TGTGCCAGCAGCCCGCGACAGGCCTACGAGCAGTACTTC
CDR3: CASSPRQAYEQYF
J: TRBJ2-7
size: NA
D: NA
V: TRBV11-2

DNA: TGTGCCAGCAGCTTAGCGCGAGGGGGGGGCGAGACCCAGTACTTC
CDR3: CASSLARGGGETQYF
J: TRBJ2-5
size: once
D: NA
V: TRBV5-6

DNA: TGTGCCAGCACCCCGTCTGGGGCCCAAGAGACCCAGTACTTC
CDR3: CASTPSGAQETQYF
J: TRBJ2-5
size: NA
D: NA
V: TRBV3-1/TRBV3-2

DNA: TGTGCCAGCAGCGGGAGGCTGAACACTGAAGCTTTCTTT
CDR3: CASSGRLNTEAFF
J: TRBJ1-1
size: few
D: NA
V: TRBV7-8

DNA: TGTGCCAGCAGTGAAGATAGCGGGAGTTCGGAGACCCAGTACTTC
CDR3: CASSEDSGSSETQYF
J: TRBJ2-5
size: NA
D: TRBD2
V: TRBV2

DNA: TGTGCCAGCAGCCCAAGGAGTTTGACCGCGAACACCGGGGAGCTGTTTTTT
CDR3: CASSPRSLTANTGELFF
J: TRBJ2-2
size: NA
D: NA
V: TRBV14

DNA: TGCGCCAGCAGCCAACCGGGACAGCGATATGGCTACACCTTC
CDR3: CASSQPGQRYGYTF
J: TRBJ1-2
size: few
D: TRBD1
V: TRBV4-1

DNA: TGTGCCAGCAGCGTCCGGGACAGGGGGGAAAAACTGTTTTTT
CDR3: CASSVRDRGEKLFF
J: TRBJ1-4
size: NA
D: TRBD1
V: TRBV3-1/TRBV3-2

DNA: TGTGCCAGCAGCCGCATTAAGGCGGAACACACCGGGGAGCTGTTTTTT
CDR3: CASSRIKAEHTGELFF
J: TRBJ2-2
size: NA
D: NA
V: TRBV4-2

DNA: TGTGCCAGCAGATCTAGCTCTCCTCCTACCTACGAGCAGTACTTC
CDR3: CASRSSSPPTYEQYF
J: TRBJ2-7
size: NA
D: NA
V: TRBV28

DNA: TGCGCCAGCAGCCAAATGGACAGATCAACTAATGAAAAACTGTTTTTT
CDR3: CASSQMDRSTNEKLFF
J: TRBJ1-4
size: NA
D: NA
V: TRBV4-1

DNA: TGTGCCAGCAGCCCCGGGGGTTATGGCTACACCTTC
CDR3: CASSPGGYGYTF
J: TRBJ1-2
size: NA
D: NA
V: TRBV12-3/TRBV12-4

DNA: TGTGCCAGCAGCTTAGTTGGTCAGGGTGGCACTGAAGCTTTCTTT
CDR3: CASSLVGQGGTEAFF
J: TRBJ1-1
size: few
D: NA
V: TRBV7-8

DNA: TGTGCCAGCAGTGAAAACCCGGGAGGAGGGTACGAGCAGTACTTC
CDR3: CASSENPGGGYEQYF
J: TRBJ2-7
size: NA
D: TRBD2
V: TRBV6-1

DNA: TGTGCCAGCAGTGAACGAGGAGGGCGATTAGAAGGCTACACCTTC
CDR3: CASSERGGRLEGYTF
J: TRBJ1-2
size: NA
D: NA
V: TRBV6-1

DNA: TGCGCCAGCACCCCCGGGAACACTGAAGCTTTCTTT
CDR3: CASTPGNTEAFF
J: TRBJ1-1
size: NA
D: NA
V: TRBV10-2

DNA: TGTGCCATCAGTGAGCAGGGGGTAATCAATCAGCCCCAGCATTTT
CDR3: CAISEQGVINQPQHF
J: TRBJ1-5
size: NA
D: TRBD1
V: TRBV10-3

DNA: TGCGCCAGCAGCCACCCCGCTATGGACAGCCGAGGACTAGCGGGTGGAGATACGCAGTATTTT
CDR3: CASSHPAMDSRGLAGGDTQYF
J: TRBJ2-3
size: NA
D: TRBD2
V: TRBV4-1

DNA: TGTGCCAGCAGCCCCCAAGGCACGGGGAGCTCCTACGAGCAGTACTTC
CDR3: CASSPQGTGSSYEQYF
J: TRBJ2-7
size: NA
D: NA
V: TRBV7-9

DNA: TGCGCCAGCAGCCAAGGAGACAGGGATAATTCACCCCTCCACTTT
CDR3: CASSQGDRDNSPLHF
J: TRBJ1-6
size: few
D: TRBD1
V: TRBV4-1

DNA: TGTGCCAGCAGTGATCCCCAGGGGGCTCATGGCTACACCTTC
CDR3: CASSDPQGAHGYTF
J: TRBJ1-2
size: NA
D: TRBD1
V: TRBV25-1

DNA: TGTGCCAGCAGTGATGTGGGACAGGGGGTCGAGTACTTC
CDR3: CASSDVGQGVEYF
J: TRBJ2-5
size: NA
D: TRBD1
V: TRBV25-1

DNA: TGTGCCAGCAGCTTAGATACTAGCGGGGGGGCCTACGAGCAGTACTTC
CDR3: CASSLDTSGGAYEQYF
J: TRBJ2-7
size: NA
D: TRBD2
V: TRBV7-9

DNA: TGCGCCAGCAAATGGGGATTCAGGGCGAACTCCTACGAGCAGTACTTC
CDR3: CASKWGFRANSYEQYF
J: TRBJ2-7
size: NA
D: NA
V: TRBV5-1

DNA: TGTGCCAGTACCCTAACCCGGGACAGGGCTAGCAATCAGCCCCAGCATTTT
CDR3: CASTLTRDRASNQPQHF
J: TRBJ1-5
size: NA
D: TRBD1
V: TRBV19

DNA: TGTGCCAGCAGCCCGCGTTACCAGGGTACCGGGGAGCTGTTTTTT
CDR3: CASSPRYQGTGELFF
J: TRBJ2-2
size: NA
D: NA
V: TRBV11-3

DNA: TGTGCCAGCTCACCGGACAGGTCGAATGAAAAACTGTTTTTT
CDR3: CASSPDRSNEKLFF
J: TRBJ1-4
size: NA
D: TRBD1
V: TRBV18

DNA: TGTGCCAGCAGTCCGGGACTAGTCGGCAAAAACATTCAGTACTTC
CDR3: CASSPGLVGKNIQYF
J: TRBJ2-4
size: NA
D: TRBD2
V: TRBV6-1

DNA: TGTGCCACCAGTGGATCAGTAGCGGGGGGGCATGGCACAGATACGCAGTATTTT
CDR3: CATSGSVAGGHGTDTQYF
J: TRBJ2-3
size: NA
D: TRBD2
V: TRBV24-1

DNA: TGTGCCAGCAGTCCCGGACTCCTAGCGGGAGGGGCCTACGAGCAGTACTTC
CDR3: CASSPGLLAGGAYEQYF
J: TRBJ2-7
size: NA
D: TRBD2
V: TRBV28

DNA: TGTGCCAGCAGTTACCCGGGACAGGGTGCCGGGGAGCTGTTTTTT
CDR3: CASSYPGQGAGELFF
J: TRBJ2-2
size: NA
D: TRBD1
V: TRBV6-5

DNA: TGTGCCAGCAGTCTAGGAGGATGGGTCAGCTCCTACGAGCAGTACTTC
CDR3: CASSLGGWVSSYEQYF
J: TRBJ2-7
size: NA
D: NA
V: TRBV28

DNA: TGTGCCAGCAGCGTAGGAGGGACTAGCGGAACAGATACGCAGTATTTT
CDR3: CASSVGGTSGTDTQYF
J: TRBJ2-3
size: NA
D: TRBD2
V: TRBV9

DNA: TGTGCCAGTAGTATAGGAGGATCCAGGGTCTACGAGCAGTACTTC
CDR3: CASSIGGSRVYEQYF
J: TRBJ2-7
size: NA
D: NA
V: TRBV19

DNA: TGCGCCAGCAGCCTCTCGGCCAGACAGGGGGGTTCCTACGAGCAGTACTTC
CDR3: CASSLSARQGGSYEQYF
J: TRBJ2-7
size: NA
D: TRBD1
V: TRBV5-1

DNA: TGTGCCAGCAGTCCAAAAAACTATGGCTACACCTTC
CDR3: CASSPKNYGYTF
J: TRBJ1-2
size: NA
D: NA
V: TRBV2

DNA: TGTGCCAGCAGTTCGGTTAACTATGGCTACACCTTC
CDR3: CASSSVNYGYTF
J: TRBJ1-2
size: NA
D: NA
V: TRBV3-1/TRBV3-2

DNA: TGTGCCAGCAGCTTGAGGTTCGCGGCTAACTATGGCTACACCTTC
CDR3: CASSLRFAANYGYTF
J: TRBJ1-2
size: few
D: NA
V: TRBV5-5

DNA: TGTGCCAGTAGCTTAGCGGGAGGGCCTACTAGCACAGATACGCAGTATTTT
CDR3: CASSLAGGPTSTDTQYF
J: TRBJ2-3
size: NA
D: TRBD2
V: TRBV19

DNA: TGCGCCAGCAGCTTGGAAGGGGGTGGAACTGAAGCTTTCTTT
CDR3: CASSLEGGGTEAFF
J: TRBJ1-1
size: NA
D: NA
V: TRBV5-1

DNA: TGCGCCAGTGGGACAGGGGACACTGAAGCTTTCTTT
CDR3: CASGTGDTEAFF
J: TRBJ1-1
size: NA
D: TRBD1
V: TRBV5-1